Included here is one T cell receptor (beta chain) sequence, with context. What antigen it recognizes has not been identified. With a much larger clone just one base away, this may be a read error. This entry belongs to a study of breast tumors, draining lymph nodes, adjacent tissues (dated by TCRdb to 2015 to 2016). For the wider study: In breast cancer patients, the study compared the TCR beta repertoires of tumor, adjacent nontumor tissue and axillary lymph nodes. The study aimed to assess the relationships and possible T-cell exchange between tumor, surrounding tissue and draining lymph node repertoires in human breast cancer.

The axillary draining lymph nodes of breast cancer patients were the source of the lymph node samples. The listed sequencing device is Illumina HiSeq 2000. Multiplex PCR amplification was used to build the TCR beta chain libraries. The amplified TCR beta chain products were analyzed by high-throughput sequencing. The public sequencing data were trimmed at Q25 with fastp and processed into clonotypes with MiXCR by TCRdb, which kept only in-frame beta chains. Each CDR3 protein gets just one entry, which takes the most common genes and DNA from the rows behind it. The sample table records some 170,000 distinct CDR3 sequences; more than 25% of these occur just once. The ten largest clones capture about 4.1% of the sample. From its cysteine to its phenylalanine, the CDR3 spans 17 amino acids. Only CDR3 DNA remains: 51 bases, in frame from the first base. CDR1 and CDR2, per the germline V gene, are MNHEY and SVGAGI.

Overall results and qualifications from the work: Tumor T-cell repertoires showed less diversity than lymph node repertoires and more diversity than nontumor tissue repertoires, and tumor T-cell repertoires showed preferential V and J gene usage. Rather than being directly demonstrated, the conclusion that tumor T cells originate in lymph nodes was presented as consistent with a hypothesis. The similarity between tumor and nontumor tissue repertoires was significantly greater in luminal-like breast cancer than in basal-like breast cancer. The data were considered consistent with most tumor T cells being derived from the lymph node and subsequently expanding within tumor tissue.

The sample consisted of axillary lymph node tissue. This clonotype was obtained from a female donor with breast cancer. Some clones in this sample may be carry-over from other donors' samples. The sequence joins TRBV6-5 to TRBJ2-3; TRBD1 might be the D gene, on 5 matching bases. The DNA is as follows: TGTGCCAGCGGTTACTCGATATTCAGGGCTTCCACAGATACGCAGTATTTT. Translated, it gives CASGYSIFRASTDTQYF.